The 29 T cell receptor beta chains presented below share a single source sample, sequenced in a study of control samples from healthy donors and cancer patients. TCRdb keeps only in-frame clones here, not all; method: immunoSEQ multiplex PCR. Of 100,000 to 150,000 clones detected, 80% to 90% appear once; the ten largest clones hold approximately 2.9%. Sequenced: blood. The receptors derive from a man between 60 and 70 years old in good health.

J is TRBJ1-4 and V is TRBV28; the match to TRBD1 covers 12 bases. This CDR3 region has 22 residues. V was pared by 10 bases and J by 5 bases, with 29 bases of the junction left unmatched. Germline-derived CDR1 and CDR2 are MDHEN and SYDVKM. The CDR3 reads CANTENRDRGRVPVGYNEKLFF. In DNA form, the CDR3 reads TGTGCCAACACCGAGAACCGGGACAGGGGGCGAGTTCCCGTGGGCTACAATGAAAAACTGTTTTTT.

CDR3 coding DNA: TGTGCCAGCAGCCTTGACAGGGGTCATGGCTACACCTTC. Protein product: CASSLDRGHGYTF. The chain carries TRBV5-4 and TRBJ1-2; TRBD1 agrees at 8 bases. Trimming removed 4 bases from V and 6 bases from J; junction bases left unmatched: 5. CDR3 length equals 13 residues. Germline CDR1 reads SGHNT; CDR2 reads YYREEE (reference sequence).

The V and J genes are TRBV7-2 and TRBJ2-7; TRBD1 might be the D (6 bases). V lost 1 base and J lost 1, with 11 bases in between. Germline CDR1 SGHTA, CDR2 FQGNSA. This CDR3 comprises 15 residues. Written as DNA, the CDR3 is TGTGCCAGCAGCTTAGGACCAGGGGAATCCTACGAGCAGTACTTC. Amino acids: CASSLGPGESYEQYF.

V usage is TRBV5-5 and J usage is TRBJ2-7; D may correspond to TRBD1 or TRBD2 (5 bases each). Germline loops: CDR1 SGHKS, CDR2 YYEKEE (reference sequence). V was trimmed by 5 bases and J by 3 bases, leaving 18 bases between them. This CDR3 spans 15 amino acids. CDR3 residues: CASRRSREGVYEQYF. CDR3 sequence (DNA): TGTGCCAGCAGGAGATCACGGGAAGGGGTCTACGAGCAGTACTTC.

The chain combines TRBV28 with TRBJ1-5, with TRBD1 matching 12 bases. This CDR3 contains 16 residues. With 7 bases clipped from V and 6 bases from J, the junction kept 10 bases outside the gene matches. Per germline, CDR1 MDHEN and CDR2 SYDVKM. Written as DNA, the CDR3 is TGTGCCAGCACCTCGGCTGGGACAGGGGGCAGTCAGCCCCAGCATTTT. This translates into CASTSAGTGGSQPQHF.

This clone has only a few counts. The sample has other DNA sequences that encode this CDR3 too. V gene TRBV6-5 combines with J gene TRBJ1-5; no clear D gene. Germline lookup yields CDR1 MNHEY and CDR2 SVGAGI. The CDR3 is 15 residues long. Trimming stripped 3 bases from V and 1 base from J, with 10 bases between. This CDR3 reads CASSYSGLSNQPQHF. CDR3 coding DNA: TGTGCCAGCAGTTATTCGGGGTTGAGCAATCAGCCCCAGCATTTT.

The gene calls are TRBV4-2 and TRBJ1-2; tentatively, D is TRBD1 (6 bases). V was shortened by 5 bases and J by 7 bases, with 20 bases between the two germline ends. This CDR3 is 15 amino acids long. Germline V gives CDR1 LGHNA, CDR2 YNFKEQ. CDR3: CASSSISQGVGGYTF. In DNA, the CDR3 is TGTGCCAGCAGCTCAATTTCACAGGGAGTAGGTGGCTACACCTTC.

V and J are TRBV5-3 and TRBJ2-7; D not certain. TRBV5-3 is annotated as an ORF whose role is uncertain. The CDR3 runs to 16 residues. V was shortened by 2 bases and J by 2 bases, with 17 bases between the two germline ends. The CDR3 region is CARSFQSQQNAYEQYF. For the CDR3, the DNA is TGTGCCAGAAGCTTTCAATCCCAACAGAACGCCTACGAGCAGTACTTC.

This chain joins TRBV5-1 and TRBJ1-2; no clear D gene. This CDR3 is built from 13 residues. Germline V lookup: CDR1 SGHRS, CDR2 YFSETQ. V was shortened by 1 base and J by 8 bases, with 12 bases between the two germline ends. CDR3 region: CASSLIKDGGYTF. Written as DNA, the CDR3 is TGCGCCAGCAGCTTGATAAAGGACGGGGGCTACACCTTC.

The gene calls are TRBV18 and TRBJ1-2, with TRBD1 as a possible D gene (6 bases). The V gene's germline CDR1 is KGHSH and CDR2 LQKENI. V was pared by 3 bases and J by 4 bases, with 21 bases between. The CDR3 contains 17 residues. CDR3 DNA: TGTGCCAGCTCACCTGTCTCCGGGACAAATTACCTCTATGGCTACACCTTC. Translation: CASSPVSGTNYLYGYTF.

The chain is built from TRBV7-9 and TRBJ1-4; 9 bases match TRBD1. The ends lost 9 bases at V and 0 bases at J; junction bases unmatched: 5. CDR1 is SEHNR, CDR2 FQNEAQ, per germline (reference sequence). The CDR3 consists of 15 residues. The CDR3 is CASSGQGATNEKLFF. The CDR3, as DNA: TGTGCCAGTTCGGGACAGGGAGCAACTAATGAAAAACTGTTTTTT.

The chain combines TRBV28 with TRBJ2-7; possibly TRBD1 for D (7 bases). There are 15 residues in the CDR3. Trimming left V 6 bases short and J 2 bases short, with 17 bases between. Germline V gene sequence: CDR1 MDHEN, CDR2 SYDVKM. This chain's CDR3 is CASSPGGGGTYEQYF. In nucleotides, the CDR3 is TGTGCCAGCAGCCCTGGAGGGGGCGGAACCTACGAGCAGTACTTC.

J is TRBJ1-2 and V is TRBV5-5; 11 bases agree with TRBD1. Germline V lookup: CDR1 SGHKS, CDR2 YYEKEE (reference sequence). This CDR3 spans 14 amino acids. V trimming: 4 bases; J trimming: 4 bases; junction bases outside the gene matches: 3. The CDR3 here is CASSLGTGGYGYTF. DNA for the CDR3: TGTGCCAGCAGCCTCGGGACAGGGGGCTATGGCTACACCTTC.

The chain joins TRBV27 to TRBJ1-1; D gene uncertain. V dropped 3 bases and J dropped 4 bases, with 9 bases sitting between them. This CDR3 region has 13 residues. The germline V gene has CDR1 MNHEY and CDR2 SMNVEV (reference sequence). This chain's CDR3 is CASSLRQATEAFF. CDR3 nucleotides: TGTGCCAGCAGTTTGCGGCAGGCCACTGAAGCTTTCTTT.

The chain recombines TRBV6-6 with TRBJ1-1; D perhaps matches TRBD1 (5 bases). Trimming stripped 0 bases from V and 3 bases from J, with 11 bases between. Germline V CDR1 and CDR2: MNHNY, SVGAGI (reference sequence). The CDR3 consists of 15 residues. The CDR3 DNA follows: TGTGCCAGCAGTTACTCGAATATAGGGGACACTGAAGCTTTCTTT. It translates to CASSYSNIGDTEAFF.

This clone was seen just once. V and J are TRBV27 and TRBJ2-7; D unclear. The germline V gene encodes CDR1 MNHEY and CDR2 SMNVEV (reference sequence). CDR3 size: 15 residues. The ends were cut back, 3 bases at V and 1 base at J, with 13 bases in the middle. The CDR3, as DNA: TGTGCCAGCAGTTTCTTGGCAATCGGGTCCTACGAGCAGTACTTC. The encoded protein is CASSFLAIGSYEQYF.

The rearrangement uses TRBV18 and TRBJ2-3, with 8 bases identical to TRBD1. Germline loops: CDR1 KGHSH, CDR2 LQKENI. CDR3 length: 15 amino acids. Losses at the gene ends were 2 bases for V and 3 bases for J; bases not matched to a gene: 4. The CDR3 DNA is TGTGCCAGCTCACCAGGACAGGGACCTACAGATACGCAGTATTTT. Translating it yields CASSPGQGPTDTQYF.

This chain joins TRBV19 and TRBJ2-7; the D gene is possibly TRBD2 (6 bases). Germline V gene sequence: CDR1 LNHDA, CDR2 SQIVND (reference sequence). The CDR3 consists of 15 residues. Trimming left V 5 bases short and J 1 base short, with 15 bases between. The CDR3 here is CASSRSAGRSYEQYF. The CDR3 coding sequence is TGTGCCAGTAGTCGCAGTGCGGGACGGTCCTACGAGCAGTACTTC.

In its sample, this clone was seen once. V usage is TRBV28 and J usage is TRBJ1-4; D might be TRBD1 (5 bases). The CDR3 loop spans 14 amino acids. The germline V and J ends were trimmed by 5 bases and 5 bases, with 12 bases remaining between them. Germline V CDR1 and CDR2: MDHEN, SYDVKM. CDR3 sequence reads: CASSGPGPNEKLFF. The CDR3 region has the DNA TGTGCCAGCAGTGGACCGGGACCGAATGAAAAACTGTTTTTT.

J is TRBJ1-2 and V is TRBV5-1; D is ambiguous. CDR3 size: 11 residues. CDR1 is SGHRS, CDR2 YFSETQ, per germline. With 2 bases removed from V and 8 bases from J, the gap between germline ends came to 7 bases. The DNA of the CDR3 is TGCGCCAGCAGCTTCGGGTACGGCTACACCTTC. Amino acid sequence: CASSFGYGYTF.

The chain combines TRBV5-1 with TRBJ2-6; D is ambiguous. Germline loops: CDR1 SGHRS, CDR2 YFSETQ. The CDR3 is 14 residues long. V shed 4 bases and J shed 2 bases, with 7 bases lying between them. DNA of the CDR3: TGCGCCAGCAGCCCGAATACTGGGGCCAACGTCCTGACTTTC. Residues: CASSPNTGANVLTF.

The V call is TRBV2, the J call TRBJ2-1; 12 bases agree with TRBD2. CDR3 size: 14 residues. From germline, CDR1 is SNHLY and CDR2 FYNNEI. V shed 6 bases, J shed 4 bases, and the junction held 1 base outside the gene matches. The DNA for the CDR3 is TGTGCCAGCAGGCTAGCGGGGGGGTACAATGAGCAGTTCTTC. It codes for CASRLAGGYNEQFF.

The V gene is TRBV11-2, the J gene TRBJ1-2, with D perhaps TRBD1 (5 bases). This CDR3 contains 12 residues. Trimming pared 8 bases from V and 5 bases from J, leaving 12 bases between. Germline V gives CDR1 SGHAT, CDR2 FQNNGV. The CDR3 nucleotides read TGTGCCAGCGGGGTTCAGGGTTATGGCTACACCTTC. This encodes CASGVQGYGYTF.

The chain employs TRBV27 and TRBJ2-7; 9 nucleotides align to TRBD1. The CDR3 has 14 residues. Germline trimming cut 7 bases from V and 1 base from J; bases unmatched to any gene: 5. CDR1 is MNHEY, CDR2 SMNVEV, per germline (reference sequence). CDR3 bases: TGTGCCAGCACCGCGGGACAGGGTTCCTACGAGCAGTACTTC. Translated, it gives CASTAGQGSYEQYF.

The chain joins TRBV5-6 to TRBJ2-3; no clear D. The CDR3 length is 13 residues. V lost 2 bases, J lost 6 bases, and 10 bases lay in between. Germline V lookup: CDR1 SGHDT, CDR2 YYEEEE. This chain's CDR3 is CASSFQSLDTQYF. The DNA for the CDR3 is TGTGCCAGCAGCTTTCAGAGCTTGGATACGCAGTATTTT.

V gene TRBV6-5 combines with J gene TRBJ2-3; D tentatively reads TRBD1 or TRBD2 (7 bases each). The germline V gene has CDR1 MNHEY and CDR2 SVGAGI. With 6 bases removed from V and 4 bases from J, the gap between germline ends came to 17 bases. The CDR3 totals 15 residues. The CDR3 region is CASSWSGGRADTQYF. In DNA, the CDR3 is TGTGCCAGCAGCTGGTCAGGGGGGAGGGCAGATACGCAGTATTTT.

The chain links TRBV5-6 to TRBJ1-2, with D tentatively TRBD1 (5 bases). CDR1 SGHDT and CDR2 YYEEEE come from the germline V gene. This CDR3 is built from 14 residues. The V gene lost 4 bases and the J gene lost 4 bases, with 14 bases spanning the gap. Written as DNA, the CDR3 is TGTGCCAGCAGCCGACGGGACGGATTCTATGGCTACACCTTC. Its translation is CASSRRDGFYGYTF.

V and J are TRBV3-1 (or the pseudogene TRBV3-2) and TRBJ2-5, with 8 bases matching TRBD2. With V trimmed by 1 base and J by 0 bases, 7 bases remained unmatched. Germline V gene lookup returns CDR1 LGHDT and CDR2 YNNKEL (reference sequence). This CDR3 comprises 17 residues. For the CDR3, the DNA is TGTGCCAGCAGCCAAGCGGGAGGGGGACCGTACCAAGAGACCCAGTACTTC. Encoded protein: CASSQAGGGPYQETQYF.

The V gene is TRBV7-2, the J gene TRBJ2-3; TRBD2 matches 11 bases. J lost 3 bases, V lost 2 bases, and 4 bases had no gene match. The germline gives CDR1 SGHTA, CDR2 FQGNSA. There are 16 residues in the CDR3. This CDR3 is CASSLLGTSGTDTQYF. DNA of the CDR3: TGTGCCAGCAGCTTACTCGGGACTAGCGGTACAGATACGCAGTATTTT.